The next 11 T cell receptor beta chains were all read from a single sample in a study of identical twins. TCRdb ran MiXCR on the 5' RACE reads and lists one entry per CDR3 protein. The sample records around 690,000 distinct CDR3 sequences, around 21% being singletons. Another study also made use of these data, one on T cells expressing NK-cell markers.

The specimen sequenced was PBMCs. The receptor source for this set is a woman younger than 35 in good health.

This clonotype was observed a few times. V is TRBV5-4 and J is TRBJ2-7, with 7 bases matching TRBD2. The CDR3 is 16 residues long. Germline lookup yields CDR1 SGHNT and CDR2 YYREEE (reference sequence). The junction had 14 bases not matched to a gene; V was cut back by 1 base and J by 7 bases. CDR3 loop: CASSLKPSGVLWEQYF. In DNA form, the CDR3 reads TGTGCCAGCAGCTTGAAACCTAGCGGAGTGCTCTGGGAGCAGTACTTC.

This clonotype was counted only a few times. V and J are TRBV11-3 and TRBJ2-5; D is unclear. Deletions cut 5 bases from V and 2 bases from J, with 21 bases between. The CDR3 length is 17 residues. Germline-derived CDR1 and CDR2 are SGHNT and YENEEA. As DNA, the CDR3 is TGTGCCAGCAGCCCCGGCGTCGATTTCGTAAGTCAAGAGACCCAGTACTTC. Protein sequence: CASSPGVDFVSQETQYF.

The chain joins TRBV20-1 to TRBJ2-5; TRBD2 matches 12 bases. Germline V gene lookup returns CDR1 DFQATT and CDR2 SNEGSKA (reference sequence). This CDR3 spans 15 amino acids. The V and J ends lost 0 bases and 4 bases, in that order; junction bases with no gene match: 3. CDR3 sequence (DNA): TGCAGTGCTAGAGATTCGACTAGCGGGAGAGAGACCCAGTACTTC. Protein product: CSARDSTSGRETQYF.

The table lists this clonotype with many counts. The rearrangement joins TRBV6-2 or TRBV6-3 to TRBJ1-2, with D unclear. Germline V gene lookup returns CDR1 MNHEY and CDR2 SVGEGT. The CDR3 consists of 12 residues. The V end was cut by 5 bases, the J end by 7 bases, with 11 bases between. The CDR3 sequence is CASSPASRGYTF. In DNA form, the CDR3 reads TGTGCCAGCAGTCCGGCCTCCCGTGGCTACACCTTC.

The CDR3 DNA is TGTGCCAGCAGCTTAGGAGCAGAGGGTTCGGAGCAGTACTTC. The encoded protein is CASSLGAEGSEQYF. The chain couples TRBV7-2 to TRBJ2-7; D possibly corresponds to TRBD2 (5 bases). The germline V gene encodes CDR1 SGHTA and CDR2 FQGNSA. This CDR3 comprises 14 residues. Trimming pared 1 base from V and 7 bases from J, leaving 14 bases between. Combining the CDR3 with reference TRBV7-2 and TRBJ2-7 gives the whole variable domain GAGVSQSPSNKVTEKGKDVELRCDPISGHTALYWYRQSLGQGLEFLIYFQGNSAPDKSGLPSDRFSAERTGGSVSTLTIQRTQQEDSAVYLCASSLGAEGSEQYFGPGTRLTVT.

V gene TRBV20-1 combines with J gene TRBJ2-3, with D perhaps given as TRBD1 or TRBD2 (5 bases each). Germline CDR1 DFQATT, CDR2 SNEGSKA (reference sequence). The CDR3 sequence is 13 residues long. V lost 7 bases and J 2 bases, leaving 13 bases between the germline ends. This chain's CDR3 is CSGFRGTTDTQYF. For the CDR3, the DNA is TGCAGTGGCTTCAGAGGGACCACAGATACGCAGTATTTT.

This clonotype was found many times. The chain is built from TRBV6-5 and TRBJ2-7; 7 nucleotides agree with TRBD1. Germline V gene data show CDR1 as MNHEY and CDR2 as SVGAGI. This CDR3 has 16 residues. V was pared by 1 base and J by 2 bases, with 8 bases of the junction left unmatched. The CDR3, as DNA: TGTGCCAGCAGTTACTTCGCAACAGGGGCAGCCTACGAGCAGTACTTC. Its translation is CASSYFATGAAYEQYF.

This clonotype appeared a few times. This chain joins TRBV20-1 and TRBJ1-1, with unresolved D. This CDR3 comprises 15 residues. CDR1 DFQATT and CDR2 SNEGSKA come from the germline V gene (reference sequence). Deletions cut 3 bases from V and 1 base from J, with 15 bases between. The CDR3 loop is CSASQPATGNTEAFF. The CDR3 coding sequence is TGCAGTGCTAGTCAGCCCGCGACGGGGAACACTGAAGCTTTCTTT.

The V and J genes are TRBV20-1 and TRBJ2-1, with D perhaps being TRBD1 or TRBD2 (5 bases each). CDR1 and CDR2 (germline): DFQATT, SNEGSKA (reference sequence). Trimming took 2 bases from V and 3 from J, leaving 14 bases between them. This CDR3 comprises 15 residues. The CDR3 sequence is CSARTGTTLYNEQFF. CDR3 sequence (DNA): TGCAGTGCTAGAACCGGGACCACCCTCTACAATGAGCAGTTCTTC.

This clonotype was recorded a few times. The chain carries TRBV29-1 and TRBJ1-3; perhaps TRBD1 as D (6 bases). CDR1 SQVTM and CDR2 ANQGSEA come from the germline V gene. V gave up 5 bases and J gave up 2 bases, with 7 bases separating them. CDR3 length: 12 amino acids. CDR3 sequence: CSVRTAGNTIYF. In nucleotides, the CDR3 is TGCAGCGTTCGGACAGCTGGAAACACCATATATTTT.

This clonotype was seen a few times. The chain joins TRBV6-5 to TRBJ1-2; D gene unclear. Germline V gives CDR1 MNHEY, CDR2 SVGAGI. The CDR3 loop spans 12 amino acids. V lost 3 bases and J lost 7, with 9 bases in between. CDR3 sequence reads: CASSYFRGGYTF. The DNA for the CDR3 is TGTGCCAGCAGTTATTTTCGGGGTGGCTACACCTTC.